This T cell receptor (beta chain) was documented in a study of blood T cells in healthy people across ages. General study points: Relative to aged donors, long-lived donors carried more naive CD4+ cells and displayed higher diversity. Getting older went along with TCR beta diversity per million T cells dropping roughly linearly.

This clonotype turned up a few times. Its cognate antigen is unknown. Deletions cut 2 bases from V and 0 bases from J, with 5 bases between. Germline V gene lookup returns CDR1 KGHSH and CDR2 LQKENI. This CDR3 has 13 residues. Peripheral blood, roughly 9.3 milliliters per donor, was collected. With a J-beta primer mix and a sample-barcoded 5' primer, a second PCR ran about 7 to 11 cycles. Via MiXCR, TCRdb re-called the 5' RACE reads, giving one row per CDR3 protein. The profile shows around 710,000 distinct CDR3 sequences, approximately 43% of them singletons. The sequence came from a woman aged 55-69 years in good health. Material for sequencing was blood. The chain is built from TRBV18 and TRBJ2-7; D is uncertain. The CDR3 bases are TGTGCCAGCTCACCAATTAGCTCCTACGAGCAGTACTTC. Encoded protein: CASSPISSYEQYF.